Listed below are T cell receptor beta chains from one sample, sequenced in a study of response to subunit inactivated influenza vaccine. TCRdb ran MiXCR on the RT-PCR reads and lists one entry per CDR3 protein. Here the sample spans approximately 530,000 distinct CDR3 sequences, 7.5% to 8.5% being singletons. This specimen consisted of PBMCs from blood, obtained 23 to 25 months after vaccination. These receptors originate from a man between 50 and 70 years old who received an inactivated influenza vaccine. Both conserved end residues are part of each CDR3. D genes are given only for firm matches. For some rows the clone size is stated as once, few or many, or as a class when expanded; others skip it.

j_call d_call v_call clone_size cdr3_aa cdr3_nt
TRBJ2-7 - TRBV3-1 many CASSPFLGFHEQYF TGTGCCAGCAGCCCATTTCTAGGGTTTCACGAGCAGTACTTC
TRBJ2-3 TRBD1 TRBV7-2 few CASSLAQGATTQYF TGTGCCAGCAGCTTAGCTCAGGGGGCGACTACGCAGTATTTT
TRBJ2-3 - TRBV7-2 many CASSPMGYTSTDTQYF TGTGCCAGCAGCCCAATGGGATATACTAGCACAGATACGCAGTATTTT
TRBJ2-6 - TRBV20-1 - CSAAGPLGSGANVLTF TGCAGTGCCGCGGGACCCCTAGGCTCTGGGGCCAACGTCCTGACTTTC
TRBJ2-7 TRBD1 TRBV7-2 - CASSLVTGGYYEQYF TGTGCCAGCAGCTTAGTGACAGGGGGTTATTACGAGCAGTACTTC
TRBJ2-6 TRBD2 TRBV6-2/TRBV6-3 few CASWTSGRSGANVLTF TGTGCCAGCTGGACTAGCGGGAGGTCTGGGGCCAACGTCCTGACTTTC
TRBJ1-4 - TRBV6-5 - CASSYFRPGQGGTNEKLFF TGTGCCAGCAGTTACTTTCGCCCCGGCCAGGGCGGGACTAATGAAAAACTGTTTTTT
TRBJ2-3 TRBD2 TRBV7-2 - CASSFSGRALTDTQYF TGTGCCAGCAGCTTTAGCGGGAGGGCCCTCACAGATACGCAGTATTTT
TRBJ1-1 TRBD1 TRBV11-3 - CASRGQPGQTEAFF TGTGCCAGCAGGGGACAGCCGGGTCAAACTGAAGCTTTCTTT
TRBJ1-2 TRBD1 TRBV5-1 few CASSPGTGQGDYGYTF TGCGCCAGCAGCCCCGGTACGGGACAGGGGGACTATGGCTACACCTTC
TRBJ2-1 TRBD2 TRBV29-1 - CSVPSGGSSYNEQFF TGCAGCGTGCCTAGCGGGGGAAGCTCCTACAATGAGCAGTTCTTC
TRBJ2-5 - TRBV5-1 - CASSFGSGQETQYF TGCGCCAGCAGCTTTGGTAGCGGTCAAGAGACCCAGTACTTC
TRBJ1-3 - TRBV27 few CASSTGGVSNGGENTIYF TGTGCCAGCTCGACCGGAGGAGTAAGCAACGGTGGTGAAAACACCATATATTTT
TRBJ2-4 - TRBV7-2 few CASSRRTAKNIQYF TGTGCCAGCAGCAGACGGACAGCCAAAAACATTCAGTACTTC
TRBJ2-7 TRBD2 TRBV6-1 few CASSRTSGSLEQYF TGTGCCAGCAGCAGGACTAGCGGTAGTTTGGAGCAGTACTTC
TRBJ1-4 - TRBV3-1 many CASSQRQRNEKLFF TGTGCCAGCAGCCAACGACAGCGTAATGAAAAACTGTTTTTT
TRBJ1-2 - TRBV29-1 - CSADLSGGYTF TGCAGCGCGGACCTGAGCGGAGGCTACACCTTC
TRBJ2-7 - TRBV15 many CATSRDLAYEQYF TGTGCCACCAGCAGAGATCTGGCCTACGAGCAGTACTTC
TRBJ1-3 - TRBV20-1 few CSVLRGNTIYF TGCAGTGTTTTGAGGGGAAACACCATATATTTT
TRBJ2-1 TRBD2 TRBV2 - CASSASGWSSYNEQFF TGTGCCAGCAGTGCTAGCGGGTGGAGCTCCTACAATGAGCAGTTCTTC
TRBJ2-5 - TRBV20-1 few CSAREGRRVGTQYF TGCAGTGCTAGAGAGGGCCGAAGGGTGGGGACCCAGTACTTC
TRBJ1-2 - TRBV5-4 - CASSSLTGTDGDYGYTF TGTGCCAGCAGCTCGCTTACAGGGACGGACGGGGACTATGGCTACACCTTC
TRBJ1-1 TRBD1 TRBV4-1 - CASSQATGGLSTEAFF TGCGCCAGCAGCCAAGCCACAGGGGGCCTAAGCACTGAAGCTTTCTTT
TRBJ1-1 - TRBV12-3/TRBV12-4 - CASSPGGDTNTEAFF TGTGCCAGCAGTCCCGGGGGGGACACGAACACTGAAGCTTTCTTT
TRBJ1-5 - TRBV25-1 - CASGQPPGPKGHQPQHF TGTGCCAGCGGGCAGCCACCGGGTCCAAAGGGGCATCAGCCCCAGCATTTT
TRBJ2-5 - TRBV5-1 many CASSPQASGETQYF TGCGCCAGCTCGCCCCAAGCGTCGGGTGAGACCCAGTACTTC
TRBJ2-2 TRBD1 TRBV3-1 - CASSRRQGNTGELFF TGTGCCAGCAGCCGAAGACAGGGGAACACCGGGGAGCTGTTTTTT
TRBJ2-7 - TRBV12-3/TRBV12-4 few CASSLAVPPSSYEQYF TGTGCCAGCAGTTTAGCGGTTCCTCCTAGCTCCTACGAGCAGTACTTC
TRBJ2-7 - TRBV12-3/TRBV12-4 - CASSNGLLNYEQYF TGTGCCAGCAGTAACGGACTGCTAAACTACGAGCAGTACTTC
TRBJ1-5 - TRBV6-2/TRBV6-3 - CASSLGTGQPQHF TGTGCCAGCAGCCTCGGAACGGGTCAGCCCCAGCATTTT
TRBJ2-7 TRBD2 TRBV9 few CASSVGPSGRASEQYF TGTGCCAGCAGCGTAGGCCCTAGCGGGAGGGCCAGCGAGCAGTACTTC
TRBJ2-2 TRBD1 TRBV7-7 many CASRAGQGNTGELFF TGTGCTAGCAGAGCGGGACAGGGGAACACCGGGGAGCTGTTTTTT
TRBJ2-7 - TRBV10-3 many CAISDVYSYGTPNPYEQYF TGTGCCATCAGTGATGTTTATTCCTACGGGACCCCGAATCCCTACGAGCAGTACTTC
TRBJ2-2 TRBD2 TRBV20-1 - CSARELAGFLTGELFF TGCAGTGCTAGAGAACTAGCGGGATTTCTCACCGGGGAGCTGTTTTTT
TRBJ2-3 TRBD1 TRBV20-1 - CSAREQGVRTDTQYF TGCAGTGCTAGAGAACAGGGGGTCCGCACAGATACGCAGTATTTT
TRBJ2-3 - TRBV18 - CASSPAGDTDTQYF TGTGCCAGCTCACCGGCCGGGGACACAGATACGCAGTATTTT
TRBJ2-2 - TRBV18 - CASSPGVRSTGELFF TGTGCCAGCTCACCTGGGGTACGATCCACCGGGGAGCTGTTTTTT
TRBJ2-1 TRBD1 TRBV5-1 - CASSRGQFNEQFF TGCGCCAGCAGCCGGGGACAGTTCAATGAGCAGTTCTTC
TRBJ2-3 - TRBV4-1 few CASSPLGRGTDTQYF TGCGCCAGCAGCCCCTTGGGGAGGGGGACAGATACGCAGTATTTT
TRBJ1-6 TRBD1 TRBV27 few CASSLRPGGTGVTSPLHF TGTGCCAGCAGTCTAAGGCCCGGGGGGACAGGGGTTACCTCACCCCTCCACTTT
TRBJ2-1 TRBD2 TRBV6-1 few CASSATGTSVFSSYNEQFF TGTGCCAGCAGTGCCACCGGGACTAGCGTTTTTTCCTCCTACAATGAGCAGTTCTTC
TRBJ2-2 - TRBV12-3/TRBV12-4 many CASSFYRDTGELFF TGTGCCAGCAGTTTTTACAGGGACACCGGGGAGCTGTTTTTT